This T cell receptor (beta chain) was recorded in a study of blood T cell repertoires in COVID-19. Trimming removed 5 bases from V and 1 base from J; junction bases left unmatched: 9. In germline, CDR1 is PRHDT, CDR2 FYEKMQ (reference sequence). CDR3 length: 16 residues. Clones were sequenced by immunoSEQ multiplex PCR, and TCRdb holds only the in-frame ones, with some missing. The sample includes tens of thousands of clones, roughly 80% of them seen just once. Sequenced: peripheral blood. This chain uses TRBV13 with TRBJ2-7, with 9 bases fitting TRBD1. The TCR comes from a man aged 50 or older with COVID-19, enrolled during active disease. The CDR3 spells CASSPEPGQGSYEQYF. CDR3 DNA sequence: TGTGCCAGCAGCCCGGAACCGGGACAGGGTTCCTACGAGCAGTACTTC.